This entry lists 28 T cell receptor beta chains sequenced from one sample in a study of regulatory T cells in long-lasting Graves disease. The time point was: persistent/refractory GD, antithyroid drugs over 5 years with positive TRAb. PBMC RNA was the source of the TCR library. Library construction for TCR beta used iRepertoire HTBI primers and Arm-PCR of CDR3 regions. Each CDR3 protein gets one entry after TCRdb re-called the multiplex PCR reads with MiXCR. In the table there are roughly 450,000 distinct CDR3 sequences, around 22% of which are singletons. The sample consisted of peripheral blood mononuclear cells (PBMCs), taken when the disease was refractory, from a patient treated with antithyroid drugs. These receptor sequences come from a female donor with Graves disease.

The chain links TRBV5-1 to TRBJ2-5; tentatively, D is TRBD1 (6 bases). The germline gives CDR1 SGHRS, CDR2 YFSETQ. V was clipped by 0 bases and J by 2 bases, with 11 bases between them. CDR3 size: 15 residues. The CDR3 region is CASSLVGGEQETQYF. As DNA, the CDR3 is TGCGCCAGCAGCTTGGTTGGGGGCGAACAAGAGACCCAGTACTTC.

Turning to this clonotype: This may come from a read error, since a much larger clone is one base off. V and J are TRBV28 and TRBJ1-5; TRBD1 matches 9 bases. V trimming: 11 bases; J trimming: 5 bases; junction bases outside the gene matches: 13. This CDR3 has 15 residues. Germline CDR1 reads MDHEN; CDR2 reads SYDVKM. For the CDR3, the DNA is TGTGCCTGCAAAAATCCGGGACAGGGCTATCAGCCCCAGCATTTT. Protein product: CACKNPGQGYQPQHF. Variable domain in full (rest from reference TRBV28 and TRBJ1-5): DVKVTQSSRYLVKRTGEKVFLECVQDMDHENMFWYRQDPGLGLRLIYFSYDVKMKEKGDIPEGYSVSREKKERFSLILESASTNQTSMYLCACKNPGQGYQPQHFGDGTRLSIL.

This clonotype was found a few times. V and J are TRBV20-1 and TRBJ2-5; D may be TRBD1 or TRBD2 (6 bases each). The CDR3 has 14 amino acids. The germline V and J ends were trimmed by 0 bases and 5 bases, with 13 bases remaining between them. The germline gives CDR1 DFQATT, CDR2 SNEGSKA (reference sequence). CDR3 loop: CSARDPGGGETQYF. DNA of the CDR3: TGCAGTGCTAGAGATCCCGGGGGCGGCGAGACCCAGTACTTC.

The gene calls are TRBV6-6 and TRBJ1-5; D remains unclear. Trimming took off 0 bases at V and 4 bases at J, with 10 bases between the two ends. The CDR3 extends over 15 amino acids. From germline, CDR1 is MNHNY and CDR2 SVGAGI (reference sequence). CDR3 nucleotides: TGTGCCAGCAGTTACTCGTTTTTTGGGAATCAGCCCCAGCATTTT. It encodes CASSYSFFGNQPQHF.

This sequence joins TRBV27 and TRBJ2-7; TRBD2 is a possible D gene (6 bases). Between the trimmed V and J ends, which lost 3 bases and 5 bases, there was a span of 26 bases. Germline CDR1 MNHEY, CDR2 SMNVEV (reference sequence). CDR3 length: 18 amino acids. The CDR3 spells CASSFKTPGLIVYDEQYF. CDR3 in DNA: TGTGCCAGCAGTTTCAAGACCCCGGGACTCATCGTTTACGACGAGCAGTACTTC.

This clonotype was seen more than once but under ten times. The rearrangement links TRBV6-2 or TRBV6-3 to TRBJ2-7, with 12 bases fitting TRBD2. This CDR3 spans 21 amino acids. Germline CDR1 reads MNHEY; CDR2 reads SVGEGT. Trimming took 2 bases from V and 6 from J; bases not matched to a gene: 23. CDR3 nucleotide sequence: TGTGCCAGCAGTTACCCGCAACCCGGGACAGCCCTGACTAGCGGGAGAGGCGAGCAGTACTTC. Translated, it gives CASSYPQPGTALTSGRGEQYF.

Only a few counts were recorded for this clonotype. V usage is TRBV19 and J usage is TRBJ1-1; a possible D gene is TRBD1 (6 bases). V dropped 7 bases and J dropped 4 bases, with 22 bases sitting between them. Germline CDR1 LNHDA, CDR2 SQIVND (reference sequence). The CDR3 is 16 amino acids. The CDR3 spells CASTPLLGAMSTEAFF. The CDR3 nucleotides are TGTGCCAGTACCCCCCTTTTGGGGGCTATGAGCACTGAAGCTTTCTTT.

A remark on this clonotype: A read error is possible here, since a much larger clone lies one base away. The J gene is TRBJ1-3, the V gene TRBV3-1; D remains ambiguous. This CDR3 region has 13 residues. V gave up 1 base and J gave up 3 bases, with 4 bases separating them. Germline lookup yields CDR1 LGHDT and CDR2 YNNKEL (reference sequence). The CDR3 region is CASSQGVGNTIYF. The CDR3 DNA reads as TGTGCCAGCAGCCAAGGGGTTGGAAACACCATATATTTT.

The chain uses TRBV27 and TRBJ2-7; a possible D gene is TRBD2 (6 bases). Germline CDR1 MNHEY, CDR2 SMNVEV (reference sequence). Trimming took 3 bases from V and 3 from J, leaving 12 bases between them. The CDR3 totals 14 residues. The CDR3 nucleotides are TGTGCCAGCAGTTTTGGGAGGTCGGGCTACGAGCAGTACTTC. This sequence encodes CASSFGRSGYEQYF.

The V and J genes are TRBV20-1 and TRBJ2-1; 12 bases line up with TRBD2. The CDR3 spans 21 residues. Germline V gene sequence: CDR1 DFQATT, CDR2 SNEGSKA (reference sequence). Trimming removed 5 bases from V and 0 bases from J; junction bases left unmatched: 20. CDR3 nucleotides: TGCAGTGCTCCCCAATCTAGACTAGCGGGAGTACCCTCCAGCTCCTACAATGAGCAGTTCTTC. It encodes CSAPQSRLAGVPSSSYNEQFF.

This chain uses TRBV5-4 with TRBJ1-2, with TRBD1 identical over 10 bases. CDR1 is SGHNT, CDR2 YYREEE, per germline (reference sequence). V was clipped by 4 bases and J by 1 base; unmatched bases: 13. This CDR3 comprises 18 residues. The CDR3 here is CASSPPGQGRSFNYGYTF. The CDR3 DNA reads as TGTGCCAGCAGCCCACCGGGACAGGGGCGATCATTTAACTATGGCTACACCTTC.

The chain carries TRBV20-1 and TRBJ2-3; TRBD1 matches at 7 bases. The germline CDR1 and CDR2 sequences are DFQATT and SNEGSKA (reference sequence). This CDR3 contains 15 residues. The trim removed 6 bases at V and 0 bases at J, leaving 9 bases unmatched. This CDR3 is CSARGLIRSTDTQYF. The DNA for the CDR3 is TGCAGTGCAAGGGGGCTAATTCGCAGCACAGATACGCAGTATTTT.

The gene calls are TRBV4-1 and TRBJ2-5; 14 bases map to TRBD2. After removal of 0 bases from V and 4 bases from J, the junction contained 10 bases not matched to a gene. The length of the CDR3 is 19 residues. Germline V CDR1 and CDR2: MGHRA, YSYEKL. This chain's CDR3 is CASSQDHGTSGRIRETQYF. The CDR3 DNA is TGCGCCAGCAGCCAAGATCATGGGACTAGCGGGAGAATAAGAGAGACCCAGTACTTC.

This clonotype has only a few counts. DNA of the CDR3: TGTGCCAGCAGTCCCCTAGCGAACACCGGGGAGCTGTTTTTT. Residues: CASSPLANTGELFF. The chain couples TRBV6-1 to TRBJ2-2; D gene ambiguous. CDR3 size: 14 residues. The V gene lost 5 bases and the J gene lost 0 bases, with 7 bases spanning the gap. Germline V CDR1 and CDR2: MNHNS, SASEGT.

The CDR3 is CATSVTGGGANVLTF. The CDR3 DNA sequence: TGTGCCACCAGCGTAACAGGGGGTGGGGCCAACGTCCTGACTTTC. The chain carries TRBV15 and TRBJ2-6; 8 bases agree with TRBD1. CDR3 length: 15 amino acids. Germline assignment: CDR1 LNHNV and CDR2 YYDKDF (reference sequence). V lost 5 bases and J lost 3; bases outside the gene matches: 3.

CDR3 bases: TGCAGTGCTCATAGAGGGGTAGCAGCGATGCCGTACTTC. This sequence encodes CSAHRGVAAMPYF. V and J are TRBV20-1 and TRBJ2-7, with D perhaps assigned TRBD1 or TRBD2 (5 bases each). Germline V gene data show CDR1 as DFQATT and CDR2 as SNEGSKA (reference sequence). The V and J ends lost 5 bases and 12 bases respectively, with 23 bases between them. This CDR3 has 13 amino acids.

This clonotype was counted many times. This rearrangement joins TRBV6-5 to TRBJ1-2; TRBD1 matches at 9 bases. The CDR3 length is 17 residues. Germline lookup yields CDR1 MNHEY and CDR2 SVGAGI. With 2 bases clipped from V and 1 base from J, the junction kept 8 bases outside the gene matches. Here the CDR3 reads CASSYDWTGENNYGYTF. Written as DNA, the CDR3 is TGTGCCAGCAGTTACGACTGGACAGGGGAGAATAACTATGGCTACACCTTC.

This chain joins TRBV4-1 and TRBJ2-1, with 8 bases fitting TRBD2. CDR1 MGHRA and CDR2 YSYEKL come from the germline V gene. The J segment lost 8 bases and the V segment lost 0 bases, leaving 9 bases of the junction unmatched. This CDR3 spans 16 amino acids. CDR3 sequence (DNA): TGCGCCAGCAGCCAAGATAGGAGCGGGAGTCGGGATGAGCAGTTCTTC. This gives the protein CASSQDRSGSRDEQFF.

This clonotype was seen a handful of times. The chain joins TRBV20-1 to TRBJ1-5, with 7 bases identical to TRBD1. The length of the CDR3 is 14 residues. The germline gives CDR1 DFQATT, CDR2 SNEGSKA (reference sequence). Trimming removed 3 bases from V and 5 bases from J; junction bases left unmatched: 7. The CDR3 coding sequence is TGCAGTGCTAGTCGACAGGGCGAAGATCAGCCCCAGCATTTT. It codes for CSASRQGEDQPQHF.

The chain carries TRBV6-2 or TRBV6-3 and TRBJ2-7; D is ambiguous. V was cut by 10 bases and J by 7 bases, with 17 bases left in between. Germline V lookup: CDR1 MNHEY, CDR2 SVGEGT. CDR3 length equals 12 residues. CDR3 in amino acids: CATIKGVGEQYF. In DNA, the CDR3 is TGTGCCACCATCAAGGGCGTGGGTGAGCAGTACTTC.

This clonotype occurred a few times. V gene TRBV12-3 or TRBV12-4 combines with J gene TRBJ2-7, with D unresolved. Trimming cost V 1 base and J 5 bases, with 15 bases left between them. This CDR3 is 15 amino acids long. The CDR3: CASSLESAKFHEQYF. CDR3 DNA: TGTGCCAGCAGTTTAGAGTCAGCGAAATTCCACGAGCAGTACTTC.

This clonotype has at least ten counts. The chain employs TRBV6-1 and TRBJ1-1; 10 bases line up with TRBD1. V lost 6 bases, J lost 3 bases, and 10 bases stayed unmatched. The CDR3 consists of 16 residues. CDR1 MNHNS and CDR2 SASEGT come from the germline V gene. CDR3 residues: CASSRDRGVGDTEAFF. CDR3 nucleotides: TGTGCCAGCAGCCGGGACAGGGGAGTTGGGGACACTGAAGCTTTCTTT.

This clonotype has ten or more counts. The chain is built from TRBV11-1 and TRBJ2-7, with 10 bases that match TRBD2. Germline-derived CDR1 and CDR2 are SGHAT and FQDESV (reference sequence). Trimming took 4 bases from V and 8 from J; bases not matched to a gene: 8. The CDR3 runs 14 residues. The DNA for the CDR3 is TGTGCCAGCAGCTGGCTAGCGGGGGATTCGCAGCAGTACTTC. It specifies CASSWLAGDSQQYF.

This clonotype was observed a few times. The rearrangement joins TRBV5-1 to TRBJ1-2; D is uncertain. The germline V and J ends were trimmed by 7 bases and 1 base, with 11 bases remaining between them. CDR1 is SGHRS, CDR2 YFSETQ, per germline. The CDR3 has 13 amino acids. The CDR3 region is CASWTDDNYGYTF. Written as DNA, the CDR3 is TGCGCCAGCTGGACGGACGATAACTATGGCTACACCTTC.

This clonotype was picked up many times. The chain links TRBV29-1 to TRBJ1-1; D possibly corresponds to TRBD1 (5 bases). V was clipped by 4 bases and J by 4 bases, with 13 bases between them. CDR1 SQVTM and CDR2 ANQGSEA come from the germline V gene. There are 13 residues in the CDR3. The CDR3 is CSVGRGVVTEAFF. The CDR3, as DNA: TGCAGCGTTGGGCGGGGGGTGGTCACTGAAGCTTTCTTT.

This clonotype was found a few times. The chain carries TRBV20-1 and TRBJ2-7; no firm D call. Germline V CDR1 and CDR2: DFQATT, SNEGSKA (reference sequence). This CDR3 is built from 13 residues. Trimming stripped 6 bases from V and 2 bases from J, with 14 bases between. The CDR3 region is CSALHPATYEQYF. Here the CDR3 DNA reads TGCAGTGCCCTCCACCCAGCGACCTACGAGCAGTACTTC.

This clonotype occurred a few times. The V call is TRBV15, the J call TRBJ2-1, with D perhaps TRBD1 or TRBD2 (7 bases each). With 3 bases removed from V and 5 bases from J, the gap between germline ends came to 11 bases. The CDR3 sequence is 14 residues long. The germline V gene encodes CDR1 LNHNV and CDR2 YYDKDF (reference sequence). CDR3: CATSRGGTDNEQFF. CDR3 in DNA: TGTGCCACCAGCAGGGGAGGGACAGACAATGAGCAGTTCTTC.

This clonotype was picked up a small number of times. The J gene is TRBJ1-6, the V gene TRBV5-1; 7 bases fit TRBD1. The CDR3 consists of 15 residues. Germline assignment: CDR1 SGHRS and CDR2 YFSETQ. Trimming removed 4 bases from V and 7 bases from J; junction bases left unmatched: 8. The CDR3 nucleotides read TGCGCCAGCAGCGACCCGACAGGGCAGAATTCACCCCTCCACTTT. Its protein product is CASSDPTGQNSPLHF.